This TCR beta chain was recovered during a study of blood T cell repertoires in COVID-19. Across the study: Nucleic acid was either cDNA or gDNA, and it came from T cells, B-cell-depleted T cells, or PBMCs.

As processed by the authors: Reference gene primer amplification yielded estimated nucleated cell counts. TCRdb's copy holds only in-frame clones and misses some; the assay was immunoSEQ multiplex PCR. V and J calls and clone size are as listed in that table; D and trimming were resolved from the DNA. The sample records more than 200,000 clones, roughly 80% being singletons. The CDR3 has 13 amino acids. Germline CDR1 reads MNHEY; CDR2 reads SVGAGI. V dropped 9 bases and J dropped 4 bases, with 12 bases sitting between them. The sequencing sample was made of peripheral blood. This chain connects TRBV6-5 to TRBJ1-4; tentatively, D is TRBD1 (5 bases). This receptor was identified in an elderly woman with acute or convalescent COVID-19. In nucleotides, the CDR3 is TGTGCCAGTAAACGGGGGATTAATGAAAAACTGTTTTTT. It is translated as CASKRGINEKLFF.